This T cell receptor beta chain derives from a study of OX40 agonist ivuxolimab in advanced cancers. Germline assignment: CDR1 KGHSH and CDR2 LQKENI. This CDR3 is 14 amino acids long. The ends were cut back, 0 bases at V and 4 bases at J, with 6 bases in the middle. Profiled with immunoSEQ multiplex PCR; TCRdb holds only in-frame clones, not every one. The sample has about 36,000 clones; 70% to 80% are singletons. The source is an adult with an advanced solid tumor such as melanoma, head and neck, liver or kidney cancer. The sample consisted of CD4+ or CD8+ T cells sorted from blood, taken in a trial of the OX40 agonist ivuxolimab. This sequence joins TRBV18 and TRBJ2-2, with D uncertain. CDR3 sequence reads: CASSPPQVTGELFF. CDR3 coding DNA: TGTGCCAGCTCACCACCGCAGGTCACCGGGGAGCTGTTTTTT.